What follows describes a single TCR beta chain. The record originates from a study of shared clonotypes between healthy human individuals. Per germline, CDR1 SNHLY and CDR2 FYNNEI. Losses at the gene ends were 6 bases for V and 6 bases for J; bases not matched to a gene: 5. The CDR3 is 14 residues long. The repertoire was sequenced with immunoSEQ multiplex PCR; TCRdb's copy has only in-frame clones and lacks some. The top ten hold about 1.5% of the sample, which has nearly 1 million clones, 60% to 85% seen once. This TCR was recovered from a man in his late teens or twenties in good health. This sequence joins TRBV2 and TRBJ2-1, with TRBD2 identical over 10 bases. The specimen was memory CD4+ T cells sorted from blood. The subset here: CD45RA-negative fraction. The CDR3 region has the DNA TGTGCCAGCAGCAGCGGGAGGGCCGTCAATGAGCAGTTCTTC. Amino acids: CASSSGRAVNEQFF.